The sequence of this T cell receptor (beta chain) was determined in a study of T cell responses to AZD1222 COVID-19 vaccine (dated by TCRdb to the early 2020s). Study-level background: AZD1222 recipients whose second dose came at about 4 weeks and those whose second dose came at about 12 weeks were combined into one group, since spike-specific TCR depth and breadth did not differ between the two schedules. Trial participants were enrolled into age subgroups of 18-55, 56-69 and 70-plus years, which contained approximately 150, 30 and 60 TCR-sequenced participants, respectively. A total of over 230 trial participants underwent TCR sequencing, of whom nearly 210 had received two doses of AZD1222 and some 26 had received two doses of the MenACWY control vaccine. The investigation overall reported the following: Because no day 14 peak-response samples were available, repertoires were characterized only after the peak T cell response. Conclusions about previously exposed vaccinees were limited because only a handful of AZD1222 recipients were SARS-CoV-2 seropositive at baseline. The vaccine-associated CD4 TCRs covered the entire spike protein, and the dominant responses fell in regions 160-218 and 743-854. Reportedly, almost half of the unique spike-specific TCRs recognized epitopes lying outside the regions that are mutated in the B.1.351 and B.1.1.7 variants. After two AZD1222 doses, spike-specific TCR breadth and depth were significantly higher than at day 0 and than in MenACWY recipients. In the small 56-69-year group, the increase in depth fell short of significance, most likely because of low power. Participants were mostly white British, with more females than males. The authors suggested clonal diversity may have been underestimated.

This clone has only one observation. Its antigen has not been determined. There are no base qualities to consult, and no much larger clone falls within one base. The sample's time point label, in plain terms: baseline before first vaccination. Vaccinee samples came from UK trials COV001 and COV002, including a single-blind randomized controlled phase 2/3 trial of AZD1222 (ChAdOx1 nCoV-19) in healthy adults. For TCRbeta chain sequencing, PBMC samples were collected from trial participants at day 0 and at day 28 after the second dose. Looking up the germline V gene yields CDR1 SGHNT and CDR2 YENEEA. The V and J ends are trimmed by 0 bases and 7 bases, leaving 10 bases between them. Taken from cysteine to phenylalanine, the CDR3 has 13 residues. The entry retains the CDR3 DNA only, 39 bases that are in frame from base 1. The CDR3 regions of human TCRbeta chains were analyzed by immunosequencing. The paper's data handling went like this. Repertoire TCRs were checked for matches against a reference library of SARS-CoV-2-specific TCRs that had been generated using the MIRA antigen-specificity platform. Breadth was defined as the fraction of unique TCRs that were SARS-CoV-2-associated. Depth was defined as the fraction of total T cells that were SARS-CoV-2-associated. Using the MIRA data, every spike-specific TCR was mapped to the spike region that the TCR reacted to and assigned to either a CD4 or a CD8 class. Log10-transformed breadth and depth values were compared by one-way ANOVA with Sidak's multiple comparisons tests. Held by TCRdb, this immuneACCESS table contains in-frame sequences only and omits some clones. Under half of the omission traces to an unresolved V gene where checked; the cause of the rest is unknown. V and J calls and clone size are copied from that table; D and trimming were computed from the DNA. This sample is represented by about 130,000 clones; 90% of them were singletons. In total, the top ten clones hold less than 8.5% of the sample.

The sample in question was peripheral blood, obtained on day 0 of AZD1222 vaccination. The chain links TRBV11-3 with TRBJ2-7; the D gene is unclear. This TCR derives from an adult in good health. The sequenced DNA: TGTGCCAGCAGCTTAGATACAGCACAAGAGCAGTACTTC. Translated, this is CASSLDTAQEQYF. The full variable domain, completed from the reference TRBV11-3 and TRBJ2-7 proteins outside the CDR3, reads EAGVVQSPRYKIIEKKQPVAFWCNPISGHNTLYWYLQNLGQGPELLIRYENEEAVDDSQLPKDRFSAERLKGVDSTLKIQPAELGDSAVYLCASSLDTAQEQYFGPGTRLTVT.